This T cell receptor beta chain was found in a study of CXCR3-negative and CXCR3-positive naive CD8 T cells. Study-level background: Across all libraries, TRB reads numbered approximately 150 million, with about 1.5 +/- 0.3 million in each library. General observations from the study: Both naive subsets had comparably high diversity; memory CD8+ cells much lower. Most assays used freshly isolated PBMCs, as cryopreservation partially reduced CXCR3.

The CDR3 contains 12 residues. Germline V gene sequence: CDR1 MDHEN, CDR2 SYDVKM. The TRB libraries of cDNA were built by UMI-labeled 5' RACE. TCRdb derives one entry per CDR3 protein from the 5' RACE reads, leaving out DNA. This listing includes about 40,000 distinct CDR3 sequences. As for this clonotype: Its antigen remains unidentified.

Sorting was done in triplicate for each CD8+ T cell subset (around 300,000 cells each). The chain combines TRBV28 with TRBJ2-2; TCRdb's D call of TRBD2 is untestable without DNA. This TCR was sampled from a human donor in good health. Some clones in this sample may be carry-over from other donors' samples. The specimen sequenced was memory CD8+ T cells from blood. CDR3 region: CASSFLREELFF.